This passage covers 30 T cell receptor beta chains from one sample sequenced in a study of long-term antiretroviral therapy in people with HIV. At the survey level, the v3.0 immunoSEQ assay was run. The protocol was immunoSEQ multiplex PCR, while the TCRdb copy is restricted to in-frame clones and leaves out a portion. The repertoire consists of 44,000 or so clones, with 90% to 95% occurring once and the leading ten covering about 2.5%. Source: unsorted PBMCs, taken 3.7 years after starting antiretroviral therapy. These receptors all come from a woman between 50 and 59 years old with HIV.

The chain has TRBV30 and TRBJ2-2, with 9 bases identical to TRBD1. The germline V gene has CDR1 GTSNPN and CDR2 SVGIG (reference sequence). CDR3 length: 14 amino acids. V dropped 4 bases and J dropped 3; count of bases not matched to a gene: 3. In DNA, the CDR3 is TGTGCCTGGAAGCGACAGGGGGACACCGGGGAGCTGTTTTTT. Its translation: CAWKRQGDTGELFF. The variable domain in full, completed from reference TRBV30 and TRBJ2-2, reads SQTIHQWPATLVQPVGSPLSLECTVEGTSNPNLYWYRQAAGRGLQLLFYSVGIGQISSEVPQNLSASRPQDRQFILSSKKLLLSDSGFYLCAWKRQGDTGELFFGEGSRLTVL.

The genes are TRBV6-6 and TRBJ2-2; D may be TRBD1 (7 bases). This CDR3 is 15 amino acids long. Germline-derived CDR1 and CDR2 are MNHNY and SVGAGI (reference sequence). V lost 0 bases and J 4 bases, leaving 9 bases between the germline ends. The CDR3 here is CASSYSRGATGELFF. The CDR3 bases are TGTGCCAGCAGTTACTCCAGGGGGGCCACCGGGGAGCTGTTTTTT.

The CDR3 sequence: CASSEMHDSLAKNIQYF. CDR3 bases: TGTGCCAGCAGTGAGATGCATGATAGTTTAGCCAAAAACATTCAGTACTTC. This chain joins TRBV6-1 and TRBJ2-4, with unresolved D. This CDR3 region has 17 residues. CDR1 is MNHNS, CDR2 SASEGT, per germline. V dropped 3 bases and J dropped 0 bases, with 15 bases sitting between them.

The chain has TRBV2 and TRBJ1-5; D unclear. The germline V and J ends were trimmed by 8 bases and 8 bases, with 19 bases remaining between them. The CDR3 totals 14 residues. Germline-derived CDR1 and CDR2 are SNHLY and FYNNEI. CDR3 region: CASQVVGLREPQHF. CDR3 in DNA: TGTGCCAGCCAAGTTGTGGGCCTTAGGGAGCCCCAGCATTTT. Filled out from reference TRBV2 and TRBJ1-5, the complete variable domain reads EPEVTQTPSHQVTQMGQEVILRCVPISNHLYFYWYRQILGQKVEFLVSFYNNEISEKSEIFDDQFSVERPDGSNFTLKIRSTKLEDSAMYFCASQVVGLREPQHFGDGTRLSIL.

The V and J genes are TRBV30 and TRBJ1-1; D unresolved. Germline V gene lookup returns CDR1 GTSNPN and CDR2 SVGIG (reference sequence). There are 12 residues in the CDR3. The V end was cut by 4 bases, the J end by 1 base, with 7 bases between. The CDR3 region has the DNA TGTGCCTGGAACCAGGAGAACACTGAAGCTTTCTTT. Amino acids: CAWNQENTEAFF.

Note on this clone: The junction and the germline gene differ at one end; a read error may be behind it. The chain is built from TRBV9 and TRBJ2-5; maybe TRBD2 (5 bases). The CDR3 is 14 amino acids. CDR1 is SGDLS, CDR2 YYNGEE, per germline. In nucleotides, the CDR3 is TGTGCCAGCGGCGTAGGAGCGGTCCAAGAGACCCAGTACTTC. Its protein is CASGVGAVQETQYF.

This chain connects TRBV7-6 to TRBJ2-3; TRBD1 might be the D (7 bases). The CDR3 loop spans 16 amino acids. Trimming took off 1 base at V and 4 bases at J, with 15 bases between the two ends. CDR1 and CDR2 (germline): SGHVS, FNYEAQ. In DNA form, the CDR3 reads TGTGCCAGCAGCTTAGTGTCAGGGGGGTGGGCAGATACGCAGTATTTT. Its translation is CASSLVSGGWADTQYF.

The CDR3 reads CASSPVLRMETQYF. In DNA, the CDR3 is TGTGCCAGCAGCCCGGTCTTAAGGATGGAGACCCAGTACTTC. The rearrangement links TRBV5-8 to TRBJ2-5, with D unclear. V dropped 4 bases and J dropped 5 bases, with 15 bases sitting between them. CDR3 length equals 14 residues. The germline V gene encodes CDR1 SGHTS and CDR2 YDEGEE.

This chain connects TRBV7-3 to TRBJ2-1; D possibly corresponds to TRBD1 (7 bases). The CDR3 runs to 17 residues. With 4 bases removed from V and 0 bases from J, the gap between germline ends came to 16 bases. CDR1 is SGHTA, CDR2 FQGTGA, per germline. This CDR3 is CASSSRGLGSSYNEQFF. DNA of the CDR3: TGTGCCAGCAGCTCAAGGGGGCTCGGGAGCTCCTACAATGAGCAGTTCTTC.

This CDR3 is CASSLGTGVFLPLHF. DNA of the CDR3: TGCGCCAGCAGCTTGGGGACAGGGGTTTTCCTACCCCTCCACTTT. The rearrangement links TRBV5-1 to TRBJ1-6; 9 bases line up with TRBD1. Trimming at V came to 0 bases and at J to 12 bases, leaving 7 bases not matched to a gene. This CDR3 has 15 amino acids. Germline lookup yields CDR1 SGHRS and CDR2 YFSETQ.

This sequence joins TRBV2 and TRBJ1-4; 7 bases are shared with TRBD1. J was trimmed by 3 bases and V by 5 bases; bases with no gene match: 3. Germline-derived CDR1 and CDR2 are SNHLY and FYNNEI. This CDR3 contains 14 residues. The CDR3 nucleotides are TGTGCCAGCAGTACAGGGGTGGCTAATGAAAAACTGTTTTTT. Its protein product is CASSTGVANEKLFF. The entire variable domain, with the rest obtained from reference TRBV2 and TRBJ1-4, is as follows: EPEVTQTPSHQVTQMGQEVILRCVPISNHLYFYWYRQILGQKVEFLVSFYNNEISEKSEIFDDQFSVERPDGSNFTLKIRSTKLEDSAMYFCASSTGVANEKLFFGSGTQLSVL.

The chain has TRBV14 and TRBJ2-7; D ambiguous. V lost 3 bases to trimming and J lost 11 bases, with 14 bases between them. CDR1 is SGHDN, CDR2 FVKESK, per germline. This CDR3 contains 12 residues. CDR3 DNA: TGTGCCAGCAGCCACCTGATTGGACGCGAGTACTTC. Translated, it gives CASSHLIGREYF.

The chain carries TRBV27 and TRBJ2-6; either TRBD1 or TRBD2 may supply D (6 bases each). CDR3 length: 19 amino acids. Germline CDR1 MNHEY, CDR2 SMNVEV (reference sequence). With 5 bases removed from V and 1 base from J, the gap between germline ends came to 21 bases. The CDR3 DNA is TGTGCCAGCAGTGGCCTGGGGGCGGGACCTCTATCTGGGGCCAACGTCCTGACTTTC. It specifies CASSGLGAGPLSGANVLTF.

The sample holds one count of this clone. V and J are TRBV5-1 and TRBJ2-3, with D perhaps TRBD2 (6 bases). The CDR3 has 13 residues. V was shortened by 2 bases and J by 7 bases, with 11 bases between the two germline ends. Germline lookup yields CDR1 SGHRS and CDR2 YFSETQ. This CDR3 reads CASSLRRGYTQYF. In DNA, the CDR3 is TGCGCCAGCAGCTTAAGGCGGGGCTATACGCAGTATTTT.

The V call is TRBV6-1, the J call TRBJ2-2, with D possibly TRBD1 on 6 matching bases. The CDR3 consists of 13 residues. Germline V gene sequence: CDR1 MNHNS, CDR2 SASEGT. V lost 5 bases, J lost 5 bases, and 9 bases lay in between. This CDR3 is CASSLQGTGELFF. CDR3 sequence (DNA): TGTGCCAGCAGTCTACAGGGAACCGGGGAGCTGTTTTTT.

This clone has a single count. The rearrangement joins TRBV19 to TRBJ1-2; no definite D call. Germline CDR1 and CDR2: LNHDA and SQIVND (reference sequence). The CDR3 loop spans 14 amino acids. Deletions cut 3 bases from V and 4 bases from J, with 12 bases between. CDR3: CASSMGAGVYGYTF. DNA of the CDR3: TGTGCCAGTAGTATGGGTGCCGGGGTCTATGGCTACACCTTC.

V and J are TRBV5-8 and TRBJ1-3; TRBD1 matches 7 bases. V was pared by 0 bases and J by 0 bases, with 3 bases of the junction left unmatched. Germline CDR1 reads SGHTS; CDR2 reads YDEGEE. This CDR3 is built from 16 residues. In nucleotides, the CDR3 is TGTGCCAGCAGCTTGGCAGGGGGGTCCTCTGGAAACACCATATATTTT. This codes for CASSLAGGSSGNTIYF.

V usage is TRBV9 and J usage is TRBJ1-4; D ambiguous. The CDR3 totals 13 residues. V was pared by 0 bases and J by 5 bases, with 5 bases between. Per germline, CDR1 SGDLS and CDR2 YYNGEE. CDR3 loop: CASSVDSNEKLFF. The CDR3 nucleotides read TGTGCCAGCAGCGTAGATTCCAATGAAAAACTGTTTTTT. Full variable domain (missing parts from reference TRBV9 and TRBJ1-4): DSGVTQTPKHLITATGQRVTLRCSPRSGDLSVYWYQQSLDQGLQFLIQYYNGEERAKGNILERFSAQQFPDLHSELNLSSLELGDSALYFCASSVDSNEKLFFGSGTQLSVL.

This sequence joins TRBV9 and TRBJ1-3; 10 bases line up with TRBD1. The trim removed 0 bases at V and 4 bases at J, leaving 16 bases unmatched. Germline V gene lookup returns CDR1 SGDLS and CDR2 YYNGEE. The CDR3 is 20 residues long. The CDR3 DNA sequence: TGTGCCAGCAGCGTAGATCATGGGACAGGGGCTGCGAGGGCGGGAAACACCATATATTTT. Its protein is CASSVDHGTGAARAGNTIYF.

This chain connects TRBV19 to TRBJ1-1; 7 bases map to TRBD1. This CDR3 is 16 amino acids long. Germline values: CDR1 LNHDA, CDR2 SQIVND (reference sequence). V shed 8 bases and J 2 bases; nucleotides not matched to a gene: 14. CDR3 sequence (DNA): TGTGCCAGTCGCTGGACGCGGGACAGTCCAAACACTGAAGCTTTCTTT. This encodes CASRWTRDSPNTEAFF.

The chain couples TRBV19 to TRBJ1-2; 7 positions match TRBD1. Germline V gives CDR1 LNHDA, CDR2 SQIVND (reference sequence). There are 12 residues in the CDR3. Germline trimming cut 9 bases from V and 5 bases from J; bases unmatched to any gene: 6. The DNA of the CDR3 is TGTGCCAGCCAGACAGGGACATATGGCTACACCTTC. Its protein product is CASQTGTYGYTF. Combining the CDR3 with reference TRBV19 and TRBJ1-2 gives the whole variable domain DGGITQSPKYLFRKEGQNVTLSCEQNLNHDAMYWYRQDPGQGLRLIYYSQIVNDFQKGDIAEGYSVSREKKESFPLTVTSAQKNPTAFYLCASQTGTYGYTFGSGTRLTVV.

The chain is built from TRBV5-4 and TRBJ2-5; TRBD1 matches at 7 bases. Germline V gives CDR1 SGHNT, CDR2 YYREEE (reference sequence). After removal of 4 bases from V and 3 bases from J, the junction contained 6 bases not matched to a gene. The CDR3 is made up of 14 amino acids. The CDR3 reads CASSVGQLEETQYF. The CDR3 coding sequence is TGTGCCAGCAGCGTGGGACAGCTAGAAGAGACCCAGTACTTC.

For the CDR3, the DNA is TGTGCCAGCACTAGGACAGGGAATCAGCCCCAGCATTTT. Translation gives CASTRTGNQPQHF. The J gene is TRBJ1-5, the V gene TRBV2; TRBD1 matches 8 bases. CDR1 is SNHLY, CDR2 FYNNEI, per germline. V was clipped by 7 bases and J by 4 bases; unmatched bases: 3. CDR3 size: 13 residues.

The rearrangement links TRBV6-6 to TRBJ1-6; D might be TRBD1 (5 bases). Germline V gene lookup returns CDR1 MNHNY and CDR2 SVGAGI (reference sequence). The CDR3 is made up of 16 amino acids. Trimming pared 4 bases from V and 9 bases from J, leaving 19 bases between. As DNA, the CDR3 is TGTGCCAGCAGTTTTACCACCGGGACGGCTACTTCACCCCTCCACTTT. It translates to CASSFTTGTATSPLHF.

The rearrangement uses TRBV15 and TRBJ2-1, with TRBD2 as a possible D gene (5 bases). Per germline, CDR1 LNHNV and CDR2 YYDKDF (reference sequence). The CDR3 length is 15 residues. V was trimmed by 1 base and J by 6 bases, leaving 13 bases between them. CDR3 protein: CATSRVRRAPNEQFF. As DNA, the CDR3 is TGTGCCACCAGCAGAGTCCGGCGGGCCCCCAATGAGCAGTTCTTC.

The J gene is TRBJ1-6, the V gene TRBV7-3, with TRBD1 identical over 8 bases. The junction had 1 base not matched to a gene; V was cut back by 3 bases and J by 9 bases. Germline assignment: CDR1 SGHTA and CDR2 FQGTGA. The CDR3 loop spans 13 amino acids. This chain's CDR3 is CASSFTGGSPLHF. The CDR3 coding sequence is TGTGCCAGCAGCTTCACAGGGGGTTCACCCCTCCACTTT.

This chain links TRBV5-4 with TRBJ1-2; 10 bases map to TRBD1. Germline CDR1 reads SGHNT; CDR2 reads YYREEE (reference sequence). The CDR3 runs 14 residues. With 4 bases clipped from V and 10 bases from J, the junction kept 10 bases outside the gene matches. The CDR3 DNA is TGTGCCAGCAGCGTAGGGAGAGGACAGGGGGTCTACACCTTC. This gives the protein CASSVGRGQGVYTF.

V is TRBV27 and J is TRBJ1-2, with a weak D call TRBD1 (5 bases). V shed 6 bases and J shed 9 bases, with 20 bases lying between them. Germline loops: CDR1 MNHEY, CDR2 SMNVEV (reference sequence). This CDR3 is 14 amino acids long. CDR3 in DNA: TGTGCCAGCAGCCCAAACCAGGGCAGGCTGCGCTACACCTTC. Its translation is CASSPNQGRLRYTF.

The chain is built from TRBV2 and TRBJ2-4, with 9 bases identical to TRBD2. Trimming took 2 bases from V and 0 from J; bases not matched to a gene: 8. Per germline, CDR1 SNHLY and CDR2 FYNNEI. The CDR3 consists of 18 residues. The CDR3: CASSERLAGRLAKNIQYF. The CDR3 nucleotides read TGTGCCAGCAGTGAAAGGCTAGCGGGAAGACTAGCCAAAAACATTCAGTACTTC. The full variable domain, in which reference TRBV2 and TRBJ2-4 provide the parts outside the CDR3, is EPEVTQTPSHQVTQMGQEVILRCVPISNHLYFYWYRQILGQKVEFLVSFYNNEISEKSEIFDDQFSVERPDGSNFTLKIRSTKLEDSAMYFCASSERLAGRLAKNIQYFGAGTRLSVL.

This chain connects TRBV7-9 to TRBJ2-3; 9 nucleotides agree with TRBD2. This CDR3 spans 17 amino acids. CDR1 is SEHNR and CDR2 is FQNEAQ in the germline V gene (reference sequence). The J segment lost 3 bases and the V segment lost 2 bases, leaving 9 bases of the junction unmatched. The CDR3 sequence: CASSLSGGLQRTDTQYF. DNA for the CDR3: TGTGCCAGCAGCTTAAGCGGGGGGCTCCAGAGGACAGATACGCAGTATTTT. The full variable domain, completed using reference TRBV7-9 and TRBJ2-3, is DTGVSQNPRHKITKRGQNVTFRCDPISEHNRLYWYRQTLGQGPEFLTYFQNEAQLEKSRLLSDRFSAERPKGSFSTLEIQRTEQGDSAMYLCASSLSGGLQRTDTQYFGPGTRLTVL.